The clone carrying this TCR beta chain was observed a few times. These data come from a study of CD8+ T cells in alopecia areata. J was trimmed by 1 base and V by 4 bases; bases with no gene match: 6. This CDR3 has 16 residues. Germline CDR1 and CDR2: SGHRS and YFSETQ. Once RNA had been extracted, it was reverse transcribed into cDNA to act as the sequencing template. Clones were read by immunoSEQ multiplex PCR, and TCRdb kept only the in-frame ones, dropping some. Among 150,000 to 200,000 clones listed, around 55% were seen once. J is TRBJ2-2 and V is TRBV5-1; 8 bases are a match to TRBD1. Sequencing was carried out using CD4+ T cells sorted from blood. The sequence derives from a human donor in good health. CDR3 sequence (DNA): TGCGCCAGCAGCCTGGGACAGGTTCGGAACACCGGGGAGCTGTTTTTT. This codes for CASSLGQVRNTGELFF.